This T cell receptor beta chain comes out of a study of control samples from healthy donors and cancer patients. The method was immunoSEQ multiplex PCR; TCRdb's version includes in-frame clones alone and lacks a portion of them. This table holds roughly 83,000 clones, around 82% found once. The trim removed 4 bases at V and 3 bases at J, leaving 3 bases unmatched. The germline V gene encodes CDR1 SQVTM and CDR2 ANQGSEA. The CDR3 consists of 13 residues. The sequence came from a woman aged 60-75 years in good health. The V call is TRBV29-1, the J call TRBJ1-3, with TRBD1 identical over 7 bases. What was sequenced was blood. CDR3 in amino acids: CSVAGGGGNTIYF. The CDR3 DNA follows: TGCAGCGTTGCAGGGGGAGGTGGAAACACCATATATTTT.